This T cell receptor (beta chain) appears in the sequencing data of a study of OX40 agonist ivuxolimab in advanced cancers. In the study overall: Patients got intravenous ivuxolimab at 0.01 to 10 mg/kg every 2 weeks. General study results and limits: Doses of 0.1 to 3.0 mg/kg were accompanied by clonal expansion of CD4+ and CD8+ blood T cells by week 6. In a subset of nonresponders, normalized T-cell clonal expansion was also low.

Comments on this clone: What it binds is unknown.

The protocol was immunoSEQ multiplex PCR, while the TCRdb copy is restricted to in-frame clones and leaves out a portion. There are about 52,000 clones in the sample; over 85% occur only once, and almost 25% lies in the top ten. CDR1 is SEHNR and CDR2 is FQNEAQ in the germline V gene (reference sequence). The CDR3 is 13 residues long. The ends were cut back, 5 bases at V and 8 bases at J, with 12 bases in the middle. Systemic immunosuppression or a history of autoimmune disease excluded patients. The sequence came from an adult with an advanced solid tumor such as melanoma, head and neck, liver or kidney cancer. Here the sequenced sample was CD4+ or CD8+ T cells sorted from blood, taken in a trial of the OX40 agonist ivuxolimab. The rearrangement links TRBV7-9 to TRBJ1-4; possibly TRBD1 for D (6 bases). In DNA form, the CDR3 reads TGTGCCAGCAGCCCCGTCGGGGGCGAAAAACTGTTTTTT. Translating it yields CASSPVGGEKLFF.